Each of the 25 T cell receptor beta chains below was sequenced from the same sample in a study of long-term antiretroviral therapy in people with HIV. The assay used was immunoSEQ (version v3.0), run at survey level. The table came from immunoSEQ multiplex PCR; TCRdb's copy has only in-frame clones and leaves some out. Of 30,000 to 40,000 clones in the sample, about four fifths were seen once. Sequencing was performed on unsorted PBMCs, taken 1.9 years after starting antiretroviral therapy. These receptors came from a man aged 18 to 29 with HIV.

The CDR3 region has the DNA TGTGCCAGCAGTCCATCGGACACCCGAATATACAATGAGCAGTTCTTC. Translated, it gives CASSPSDTRIYNEQFF. The gene calls are TRBV27 and TRBJ2-1, with D possibly TRBD1 on 5 matching bases. In germline, CDR1 is MNHEY, CDR2 SMNVEV (reference sequence). Between the trimmed V and J ends, which lost 5 bases and 4 bases, there was a span of 18 bases. The CDR3 has 16 amino acids.

The chain joins TRBV5-1 to TRBJ1-2, with a possible D match to TRBD1 (6 bases). Between the trimmed V and J ends, which lost 3 bases and 6 bases, there was a span of 24 bases. CDR3 length: 17 residues. Germline V lookup: CDR1 SGHRS, CDR2 YFSETQ. The CDR3 DNA reads TGCGCCAGCAGCTCGGACCCCCAACAGGGATCTTGGAATGGCTACACCTTC. This encodes CASSSDPQQGSWNGYTF.

This chain links TRBV6-1 with TRBJ1-1; D gene unclear. The germline CDR1 and CDR2 sequences are MNHNS and SASEGT. The CDR3 length is 14 residues. V lost 5 bases, J lost 6 bases, and 16 bases lay in between. This chain's CDR3 is CASSQPYSGPEAFF. CDR3 sequence (DNA): TGTGCCAGCAGTCAACCCTATTCTGGTCCTGAAGCTTTCTTT.

The chain is built from TRBV5-1 and TRBJ1-2; D is unclear. Looked up from germline, CDR1 is SGHRS and CDR2 is YFSETQ. The CDR3 consists of 14 residues. V shed 1 base and J shed 4 bases, with 11 bases lying between them. The CDR3: CASSLSSTSYGYTF. The DNA of the CDR3 is TGCGCCAGCAGCTTGTCTTCGACTAGCTATGGCTACACCTTC.

The V call is TRBV4-2, the J call TRBJ2-2; 7 positions match TRBD2. Germline V gene sequence: CDR1 LGHNA, CDR2 YNFKEQ. Germline trimming cut 4 bases from V and 3 bases from J; bases unmatched to any gene: 5. This CDR3 is built from 15 residues. The CDR3 sequence: CASSPLAGDTGELFF. CDR3 DNA: TGTGCCAGCAGCCCCCTGGCGGGGGACACCGGGGAGCTGTTTTTT.

The rearrangement joins TRBV7-9 to TRBJ2-7; D unclear. The CDR3 is 13 residues long. The V end lost 5 bases, the J end lost 4 bases, and 12 bases lay between the germline ends. The germline gives CDR1 SEHNR, CDR2 FQNEAQ (reference sequence). The CDR3, as DNA: TGTGCCAGCAGCCTCGAAATAAATTACGAGCAGTACTTC. Translating gives CASSLEINYEQYF.

The chain combines TRBV19 with TRBJ1-5; unclear D gene. V was pared by 10 bases and J by 2 bases, with 12 bases between. This CDR3 comprises 13 residues. Germline V gene data show CDR1 as LNHDA and CDR2 as SQIVND (reference sequence). CDR3 in DNA: TGTGCCACCGCCGATAAGGGCAATCAGCCCCAGCATTTT. Encoded protein: CATADKGNQPQHF.

V is TRBV4-1 and J is TRBJ1-5; 9 bases agree with TRBD1. V shed 2 bases and J 2 bases; nucleotides not matched to a gene: 1. Germline V gives CDR1 MGHRA, CDR2 YSYEKL. The CDR3 sequence is 15 residues long. In DNA form, the CDR3 reads TGCGCCAGCAGCCAACGACAGGGGGGCAATCAGCCCCAGCATTTT. Encoded protein: CASSQRQGGNQPQHF.

The chain combines TRBV30 with TRBJ1-1; D is uncertain. The ends were cut back, 2 bases at V and 7 bases at J, with 11 bases in the middle. Germline V lookup: CDR1 GTSNPN, CDR2 SVGIG (reference sequence). This CDR3 is built from 12 residues. The CDR3 loop is CAWSRMEGEAFF. The CDR3 DNA follows: TGTGCCTGGAGTAGAATGGAGGGTGAAGCTTTCTTT.

The chain has TRBV27 and TRBJ2-3; no clear D. The CDR3 spans 14 residues. Per the germline V gene, CDR1 is MNHEY and CDR2 is SMNVEV (reference sequence). With 3 bases removed from V and 3 bases from J, the gap between germline ends came to 10 bases. CDR3 region: CASSFGFGTDTQYF. The CDR3 DNA sequence: TGTGCCAGCAGTTTCGGGTTCGGTACAGATACGCAGTATTTT.

The rearrangement joins TRBV7-3 to TRBJ1-1; D is possibly TRBD1 (5 bases). Between the trimmed V and J ends, which lost 2 bases and 6 bases, there was a span of 10 bases. The V gene's germline CDR1 is SGHTA and CDR2 FQGTGA. The CDR3 contains 13 residues. CDR3 nucleotide sequence: TGTGCCAGCAGCTTAGACAGAGGTTCTGAAGCTTTCTTT. Translation: CASSLDRGSEAFF.

V gene TRBV2 combines with J gene TRBJ2-7; 7 bases match TRBD1. Germline V CDR1 and CDR2: SNHLY, FYNNEI. The CDR3 extends over 15 amino acids. The ends lost 7 bases at V and 4 bases at J; junction bases unmatched: 13. CDR3 residues: CASTFGTGDLYEQYV. Written as DNA, the CDR3 is TGTGCCAGCACTTTCGGAACAGGGGACCTATACGAGCAGTACGTC.

CDR3 sequence: CASSLARGSNQETQYF. The CDR3 DNA follows: TGTGCCAGCAGCTTAGCCCGCGGCTCAAACCAAGAGACCCAGTACTTC. V is TRBV11-2 and J is TRBJ2-5, with D unclear. CDR3 length: 16 residues. Germline CDR1 is SGHAT and CDR2 is FQNNGV. The V end lost 1 base, the J end lost 0 bases, and 12 bases lay between the germline ends.

This clone appeared a few times. The V call is TRBV28, the J call TRBJ1-5; the D is unclear. CDR1 and CDR2 (germline): MDHEN, SYDVKM. The CDR3 runs 13 residues. V was trimmed by 8 bases and J by 3 bases, leaving 11 bases between them. The chain's CDR3 is CASGLPPNQPQHF. The CDR3 DNA is TGTGCCAGCGGCCTCCCCCCCAATCAGCCCCAGCATTTT.

This rearrangement joins TRBV5-1 to TRBJ1-4; 7 nucleotides line up with TRBD1. J gave up 8 bases and V 0 bases, and 4 bases lay outside the gene matches. Looked up from germline, CDR1 is SGHRS and CDR2 is YFSETQ. CDR3 length equals 14 residues. In DNA form, the CDR3 reads TGCGCCAGCAGCTTGGACAGGGGAGGGGAAAAACTGTTTTTT. Protein product: CASSLDRGGEKLFF.

The chain carries TRBV27 and TRBJ1-2; 7 nucleotides align to TRBD1. V lost 6 bases to trimming and J lost 7 bases; unmatched junction nucleotides: 11. Germline values: CDR1 MNHEY, CDR2 SMNVEV (reference sequence). The CDR3 length is 14 residues. In nucleotides, the CDR3 is TGTGCCAGCAGGACAGGGTGGCTGAGTGGTGGCTACACCTTC. This sequence encodes CASRTGWLSGGYTF.

The rearrangement joins TRBV27 to TRBJ1-2, with 7 bases fitting TRBD1. V shed 6 bases, J shed 7 bases, and the junction held 8 bases outside the gene matches. There are 13 residues in the CDR3. Germline values: CDR1 MNHEY, CDR2 SMNVEV (reference sequence). The CDR3 DNA reads as TGTGCCAGCAGGGGGACAGCCTCCGGTGGCTACACCTTC. As protein: CASRGTASGGYTF.

The chain uses TRBV2 and TRBJ2-5, with D possibly matching TRBD1 (5 bases). Deletions cut 4 bases from V and 5 bases from J, with 14 bases between. CDR1 is SNHLY, CDR2 FYNNEI, per germline. The CDR3 extends over 14 amino acids. In DNA form, the CDR3 reads TGTGCCAGCAGTGGAAAGGGGAACGGGGAGACCCAGTACTTC. It codes for CASSGKGNGETQYF.

The V and J genes are TRBV2 and TRBJ1-1; no definite D call. Germline-derived CDR1 and CDR2 are SNHLY and FYNNEI. This CDR3 is 14 amino acids long. The V end was cut by 7 bases, the J end by 4 bases, with 16 bases between. The CDR3 is CASTSETPGTEAFF. DNA of the CDR3: TGTGCCAGCACCTCAGAGACACCGGGCACTGAAGCTTTCTTT.

The chain links TRBV7-2 to TRBJ1-2; TRBD1 is a possible D gene (6 bases). The CDR3 has 14 amino acids. V gave up 6 bases and J gave up 4 bases, with 15 bases separating them. Germline CDR1 reads SGHTA; CDR2 reads FQGNSA. In nucleotides, the CDR3 is TGTGCCAGCAGAAACCAACAGGGTTCCTATGGCTACACCTTC. This sequence encodes CASRNQQGSYGYTF.

This chain connects TRBV6-1 to TRBJ1-2, with D unclear. Germline V gene lookup returns CDR1 MNHNS and CDR2 SASEGT. The length of the CDR3 is 15 residues. The V end lost 6 bases, the J end lost 7 bases, and 21 bases lay between the germline ends. The CDR3 sequence: CASRSRALEWGGYTF. The DNA for the CDR3 is TGTGCCAGCAGAAGCCGGGCCCTTGAATGGGGTGGCTACACCTTC.

This chain connects TRBV30 to TRBJ1-2; no definite D call. The CDR3 is made up of 10 amino acids. Germline V CDR1 and CDR2: GTSNPN, SVGIG (reference sequence). V was clipped by 2 bases and J by 11 bases, with 9 bases between them. The chain's CDR3 is CAWSPPRYTF. CDR3 nucleotide sequence: TGTGCCTGGAGTCCCCCCAGGTACACCTTC. Combining the CDR3 with reference TRBV30 and TRBJ1-2 gives the whole variable domain SQTIHQWPATLVQPVGSPLSLECTVEGTSNPNLYWYRQAAGRGLQLLFYSVGIGQISSEVPQNLSASRPQDRQFILSSKKLLLSDSGFYLCAWSPPRYTFGSGTRLTVV.

This chain uses TRBV6-1 with TRBJ1-2, with D possibly TRBD1 on 6 matching bases. The CDR3 is made up of 17 amino acids. V lost 4 bases and J 6 bases, leaving 24 bases between the germline ends. Germline CDR1 and CDR2: MNHNS and SASEGT. DNA for the CDR3: TGTGCCAGCAGTGGTGTGGGGGCGTTAGGTAATCTGGATGGCTACACCTTC. This codes for CASSGVGALGNLDGYTF.

This clone was seen a handful of times. The V call is TRBV7-9, the J call TRBJ1-3; D possibly corresponds to TRBD1 (5 bases). The CDR3 extends over 16 amino acids. Trimming stripped 3 bases from V and 2 bases from J, with 14 bases between. Germline assignment: CDR1 SEHNR and CDR2 FQNEAQ (reference sequence). The CDR3 sequence is CASSLGTLSPGNTIYF. The CDR3 nucleotides are TGTGCCAGCAGCTTGGGGACCCTATCGCCTGGAAACACCATATATTTT.

The chain uses TRBV18 and TRBJ2-7; D call uncertain. The V gene's germline CDR1 is KGHSH and CDR2 LQKENI. This CDR3 spans 11 amino acids. V was shortened by 3 bases and J by 6 bases, with 6 bases between the two germline ends. In DNA form, the CDR3 reads TGTGCCAGCTCACCCGAATCCGAGCAGTACTTC. It translates to CASSPESEQYF.